This note documents a single TCR beta chain sequence. Its specificity is not known. The CDR3 consists of 16 residues. The V gene lost 2 bases and the J gene lost 7 bases, with 16 bases spanning the gap. Per the germline V gene, CDR1 is SGHDT and CDR2 is YYEEEE. This sample is part of a study of T cell responses to AZD1222 COVID-19 vaccine. General observations from the study: Regions left unmutated in variants are reportedly the target of nearly half of spike-specific TCRs.

The protocol was immunoSEQ multiplex PCR, while the TCRdb copy is restricted to in-frame clones and leaves out a portion. The data contain about 150,000 clones, approximately 90% of them singletons. The sequence was collected from an adult in good health. The rearrangement joins TRBV5-6 to TRBJ1-6, with a tentative D call TRBD1 (5 bases). The sequences come from peripheral blood, collected on day 0 of MenACWY control vaccination. This CDR3 is CASSFGGPAPNSPLHF. The DNA for the CDR3 is TGTGCCAGCAGCTTCGGGGGTCCAGCCCCGAATTCACCCCTCCACTTT.